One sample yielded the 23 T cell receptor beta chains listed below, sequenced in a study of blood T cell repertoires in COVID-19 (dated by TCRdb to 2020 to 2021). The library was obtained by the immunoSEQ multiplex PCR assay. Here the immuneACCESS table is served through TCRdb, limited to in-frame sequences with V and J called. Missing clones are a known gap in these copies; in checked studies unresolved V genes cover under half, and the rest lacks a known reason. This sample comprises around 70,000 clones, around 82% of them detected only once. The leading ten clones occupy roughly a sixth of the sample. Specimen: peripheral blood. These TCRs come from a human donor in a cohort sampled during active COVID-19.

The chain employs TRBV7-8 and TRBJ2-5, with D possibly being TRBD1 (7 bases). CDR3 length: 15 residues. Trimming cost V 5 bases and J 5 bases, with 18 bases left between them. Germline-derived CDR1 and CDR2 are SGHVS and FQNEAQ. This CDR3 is CASSPGGQLRETQYF. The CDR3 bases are TGTGCCAGCAGCCCCGGGGGACAGCTTCGCGAGACCCAGTACTTC.

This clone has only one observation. For the CDR3, the DNA is TGTGCCAGCAGCACCGGGACAGGTGTCTACGAGCAGTACTTC. It translates to CASSTGTGVYEQYF. The chain links TRBV28 to TRBJ2-7; the match to TRBD1 covers 8 bases. Germline lookup yields CDR1 MDHEN and CDR2 SYDVKM. J was trimmed by 3 bases and V by 6 bases; bases with no gene match: 7. The CDR3 runs to 14 residues.

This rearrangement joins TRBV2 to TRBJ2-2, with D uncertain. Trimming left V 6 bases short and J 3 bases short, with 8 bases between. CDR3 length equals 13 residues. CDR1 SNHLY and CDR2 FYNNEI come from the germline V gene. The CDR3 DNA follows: TGTGCCAGCAGCTTTACAGACACCGGGGAGCTGTTTTTT. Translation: CASSFTDTGELFF.

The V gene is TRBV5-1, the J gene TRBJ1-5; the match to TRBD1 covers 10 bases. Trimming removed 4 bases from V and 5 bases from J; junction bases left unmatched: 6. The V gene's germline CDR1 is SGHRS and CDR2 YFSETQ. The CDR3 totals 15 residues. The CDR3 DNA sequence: TGCGCCAGCAGCGGGACAGGGGACGGGGATCAGCCCCAGCATTTT. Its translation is CASSGTGDGDQPQHF.

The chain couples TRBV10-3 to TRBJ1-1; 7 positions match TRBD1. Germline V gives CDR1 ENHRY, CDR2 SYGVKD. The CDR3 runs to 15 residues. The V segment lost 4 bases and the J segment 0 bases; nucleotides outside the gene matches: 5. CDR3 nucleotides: TGTGCCATCAGTGGGAAACAGGGGTTGAACACTGAAGCTTTCTTT. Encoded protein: CAISGKQGLNTEAFF.

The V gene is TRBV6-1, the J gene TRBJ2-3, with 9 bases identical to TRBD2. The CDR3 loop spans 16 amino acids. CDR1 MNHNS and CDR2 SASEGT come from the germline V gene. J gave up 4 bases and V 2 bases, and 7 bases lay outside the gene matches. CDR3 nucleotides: TGTGCCAGCAGTGAATCGGGACTAGCCCTCCCAGATACGCAGTATTTT. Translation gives CASSESGLALPDTQYF.

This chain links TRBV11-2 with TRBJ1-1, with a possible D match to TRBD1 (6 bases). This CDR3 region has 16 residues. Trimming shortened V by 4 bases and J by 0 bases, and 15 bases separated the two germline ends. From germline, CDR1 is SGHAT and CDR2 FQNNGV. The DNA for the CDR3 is TGTGCCAGCAGCTCACTACAGGGACCCATGAACACTGAAGCTTTCTTT. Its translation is CASSSLQGPMNTEAFF.

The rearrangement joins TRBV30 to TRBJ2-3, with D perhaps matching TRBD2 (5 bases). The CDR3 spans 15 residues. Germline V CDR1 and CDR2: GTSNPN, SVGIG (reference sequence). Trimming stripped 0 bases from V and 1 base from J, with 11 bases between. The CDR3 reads CAWSVGLAGTDTQYF. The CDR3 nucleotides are TGTGCCTGGAGTGTCGGACTCGCGGGCACAGATACGCAGTATTTT.

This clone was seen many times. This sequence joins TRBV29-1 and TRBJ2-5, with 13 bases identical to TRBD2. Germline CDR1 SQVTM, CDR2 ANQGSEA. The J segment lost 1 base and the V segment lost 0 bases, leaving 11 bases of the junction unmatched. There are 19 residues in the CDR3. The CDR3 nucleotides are TGCAGCGTTGAAGAGGGCACTAGCGGGAGGGCCGGCTCCCAAGAGACCCAGTACTTC. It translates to CSVEEGTSGRAGSQETQYF.

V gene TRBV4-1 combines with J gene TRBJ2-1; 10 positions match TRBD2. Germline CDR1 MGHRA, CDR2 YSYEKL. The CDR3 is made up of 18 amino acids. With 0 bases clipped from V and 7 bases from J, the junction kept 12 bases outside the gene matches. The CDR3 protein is CASSQEGGAGGPRNEQFF. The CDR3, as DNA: TGCGCCAGCAGCCAAGAGGGTGGAGCGGGAGGGCCTCGGAATGAGCAGTTCTTC.

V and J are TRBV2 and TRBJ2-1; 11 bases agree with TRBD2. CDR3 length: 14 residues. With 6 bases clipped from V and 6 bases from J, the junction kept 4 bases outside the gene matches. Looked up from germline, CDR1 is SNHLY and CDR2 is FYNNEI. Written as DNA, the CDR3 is TGTGCCAGCAGGAGACTAGCGGGAACCAATGAGCAGTTCTTC. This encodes CASRRLAGTNEQFF. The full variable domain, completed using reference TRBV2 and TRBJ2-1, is EPEVTQTPSHQVTQMGQEVILRCVPISNHLYFYWYRQILGQKVEFLVSFYNNEISEKSEIFDDQFSVERPDGSNFTLKIRSTKLEDSAMYFCASRRLAGTNEQFFGPGTRLTVL.

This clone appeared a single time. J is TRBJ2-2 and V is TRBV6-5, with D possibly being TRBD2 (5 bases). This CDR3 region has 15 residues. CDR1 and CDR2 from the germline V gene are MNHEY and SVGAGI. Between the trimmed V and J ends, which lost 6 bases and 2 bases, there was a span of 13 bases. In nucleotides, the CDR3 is TGTGCCAGCAGCCTCGAGAGGGTCAACACCGGGGAGCTGTTTTTT. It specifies CASSLERVNTGELFF.

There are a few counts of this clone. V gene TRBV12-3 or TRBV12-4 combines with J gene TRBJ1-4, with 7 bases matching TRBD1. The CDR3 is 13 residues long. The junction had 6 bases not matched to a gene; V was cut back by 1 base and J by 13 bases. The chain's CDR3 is CASSLGGQSALFF. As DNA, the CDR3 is TGTGCCAGCAGTTTAGGGGGACAGTCTGCACTGTTTTTT.

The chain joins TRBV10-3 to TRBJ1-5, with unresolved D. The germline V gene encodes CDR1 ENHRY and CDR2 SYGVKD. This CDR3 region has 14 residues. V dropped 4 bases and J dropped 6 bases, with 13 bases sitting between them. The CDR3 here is CAISATPGSQPQHF. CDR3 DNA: TGTGCCATCAGTGCGACCCCAGGTAGTCAGCCCCAGCATTTT.

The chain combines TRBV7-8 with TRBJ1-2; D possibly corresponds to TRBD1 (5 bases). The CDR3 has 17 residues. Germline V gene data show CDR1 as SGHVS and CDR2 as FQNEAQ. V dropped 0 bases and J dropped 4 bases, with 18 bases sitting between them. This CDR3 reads CASSLAVGTGTAYGYTF. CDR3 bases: TGTGCCAGCAGCTTAGCGGTAGGGACTGGGACCGCCTATGGCTACACCTTC.

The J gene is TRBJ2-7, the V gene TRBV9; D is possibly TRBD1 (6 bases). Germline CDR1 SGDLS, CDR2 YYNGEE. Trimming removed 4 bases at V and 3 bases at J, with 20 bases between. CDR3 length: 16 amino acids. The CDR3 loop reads CASSPTGTKYIYEQYF. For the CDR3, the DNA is TGTGCCAGCAGCCCCACCGGGACAAAATATATCTACGAGCAGTACTTC.

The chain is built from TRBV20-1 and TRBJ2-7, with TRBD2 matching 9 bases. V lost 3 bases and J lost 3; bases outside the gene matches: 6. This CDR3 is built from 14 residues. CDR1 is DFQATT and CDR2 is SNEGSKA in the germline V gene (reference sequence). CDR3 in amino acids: CSASRSSGNYEQYF. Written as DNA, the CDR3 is TGCAGTGCTAGTCGGTCTAGCGGGAACTACGAGCAGTACTTC.

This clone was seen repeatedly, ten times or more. The DNA of the CDR3 is TGTGCCAGCAGTGTAGCGGGAGGGTCCTACGAGCAGTACTTC. Its translation: CASSVAGGSYEQYF. V usage is TRBV7-6 and J usage is TRBJ2-7, with 11 positions matching TRBD2. Germline V CDR1 and CDR2: SGHVS, FNYEAQ. Trimming took 6 bases from V and 1 from J; bases not matched to a gene: 2. The CDR3 spans 14 residues.

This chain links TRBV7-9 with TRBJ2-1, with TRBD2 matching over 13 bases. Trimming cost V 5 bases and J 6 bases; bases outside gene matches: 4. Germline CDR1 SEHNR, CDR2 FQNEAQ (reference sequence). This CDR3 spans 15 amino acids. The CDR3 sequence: CASSPGLAGFNEQFF. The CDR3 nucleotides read TGTGCCAGCAGCCCGGGACTAGCGGGGTTCAATGAGCAGTTCTTC.

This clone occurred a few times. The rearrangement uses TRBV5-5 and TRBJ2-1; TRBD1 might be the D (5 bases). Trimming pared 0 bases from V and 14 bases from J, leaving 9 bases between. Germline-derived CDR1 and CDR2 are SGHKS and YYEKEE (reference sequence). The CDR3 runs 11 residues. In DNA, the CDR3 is TGTGCCAGCAGCTTGGCTACCAGGGAGTTCTTC. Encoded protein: CASSLATREFF.

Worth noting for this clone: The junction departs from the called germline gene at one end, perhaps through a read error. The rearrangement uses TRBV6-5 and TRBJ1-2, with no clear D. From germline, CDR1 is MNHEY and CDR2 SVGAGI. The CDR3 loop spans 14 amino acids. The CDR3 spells CANSYREYNYGYTF. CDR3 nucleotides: TGTGCCAACAGTTACCGGGAGTATAACTATGGCTACACCTTC.

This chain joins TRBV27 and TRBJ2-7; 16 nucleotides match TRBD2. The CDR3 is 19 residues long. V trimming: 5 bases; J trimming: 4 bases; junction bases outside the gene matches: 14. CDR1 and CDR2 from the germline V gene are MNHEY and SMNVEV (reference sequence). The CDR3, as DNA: TGTGCCAGCAGTCACACGGGACTAGCGGGAGGGCCCGGGTCATACGAGCAGTACTTC. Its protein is CASSHTGLAGGPGSYEQYF.

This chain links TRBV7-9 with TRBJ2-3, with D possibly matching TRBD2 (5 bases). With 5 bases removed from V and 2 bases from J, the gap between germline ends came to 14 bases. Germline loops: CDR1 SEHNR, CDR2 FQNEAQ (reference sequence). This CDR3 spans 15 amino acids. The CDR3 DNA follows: TGTGCCAGCAGCGTCTCGAGGGAGTACACAGATACGCAGTATTTT. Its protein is CASSVSREYTDTQYF.